One sample yielded the 5 T cell receptor beta chains listed below, sequenced in a study of blood T cell repertoires in COVID-19. Profiled with immunoSEQ multiplex PCR; TCRdb holds only in-frame clones, not every one. The data hold fewer than 200,000 clones, with roughly 88% observed a single time. The specimen sequenced was peripheral blood. These receptor sequences come from a woman of 80 years or more with acute or convalescent COVID-19.

The rearrangement uses TRBV5-4 and TRBJ2-6; 8 bases line up with TRBD1. This CDR3 contains 17 residues. Germline V gene lookup returns CDR1 SGHNT and CDR2 YYREEE (reference sequence). The trim removed 0 bases at V and 3 bases at J, leaving 5 bases unmatched. The CDR3 DNA is TGTGCCAGCAGCTTGGGGTCAGGGGGCCGTGGGGCCAACGTCCTGACTTTC. Translated, it gives CASSLGSGGRGANVLTF.

The rearrangement links TRBV3-1 (or the pseudogene TRBV3-2) to TRBJ2-2, with no clear D. Trimming left V 4 bases short and J 0 bases short, with 12 bases between. From germline, CDR1 is LGHDT and CDR2 YNNKEL (reference sequence). The length of the CDR3 is 16 residues. CDR3 in amino acids: CASSPWSTTNTGELFF. The CDR3 region has the DNA TGTGCCAGCAGCCCCTGGAGCACCACGAACACCGGGGAGCTGTTTTTT.

This sequence joins TRBV7-9 and TRBJ2-2; possibly TRBD1 for D (6 bases). Trimming pared 5 bases from V and 2 bases from J, leaving 12 bases between. This CDR3 is built from 15 residues. Germline CDR1 reads SEHNR; CDR2 reads FQNEAQ (reference sequence). This chain's CDR3 is CASSHGQTNTGELFF. The CDR3 bases are TGTGCCAGCAGCCACGGACAGACTAACACCGGGGAGCTGTTTTTT.

The rearrangement uses TRBV2 and TRBJ1-6, with TRBD1 as a possible D gene (5 bases). CDR1 and CDR2 from the germline V gene are SNHLY and FYNNEI. The CDR3 contains 13 residues. V gave up 6 bases and J gave up 6 bases, with 9 bases separating them. The CDR3 DNA sequence: TGTGCCAGCAGGAGAAGGGGTAATTCACCCCTCCACTTT. It codes for CASRRRGNSPLHF.

This sequence joins TRBV5-5 and TRBJ2-7; 8 nucleotides align to TRBD2. The CDR3 loop spans 16 amino acids. Germline-derived CDR1 and CDR2 are SGHKS and YYEKEE (reference sequence). The trim removed 0 bases at V and 11 bases at J, leaving 16 bases unmatched. CDR3 protein: CASSLGRALGSAGEYF. Here the CDR3 DNA reads TGTGCCAGCAGCTTGGGGCGGGCCCTGGGGTCAGCGGGGGAGTACTTC.